The TCR beta chain under discussion was sequenced for a study of molecular identifiers for immune sequencing clone quantification. Study background: Four of five RNA aliquots from approximately 22,000 or 94,000 naive CD8 T cells were sequenced. Study observations and caveats: Clone sizes that are highly expanded could be underestimated when identical TCR molecules share a barcode. It was shown that clones above 20 RNA copies held over 98% of effector molecules, but under 1% in naive cells.

Libraries of naive CD8 T cells were made from roughly 18,000 to 920,000 sorted cells. They used 10%, 30% or 50% RNA. The germline gives CDR1 LGHNA, CDR2 YSLEER. The CDR3 is made up of 14 amino acids. TCRdb reprocessed the PCR reads via MiXCR and lists one record per CDR3 protein. The sample yields 50,000 or so distinct CDR3 sequences, around 25% seen once. This clonotype was seen repeatedly, ten times or more. The antigen is undetermined. The junction differs from germline at one of its ends, possibly a read error. The chain combines TRBV4-3 with TRBJ1-1; D not resolved. What was sequenced was naive CD8+ T cells from blood, with Jurkat cell RNA spiked in. As for subset: FACS-sorted CD8+CD4-CCR7+CD45RA+ naive T cells. The TCR sequence derives from a human donor in good health. Some libraries in this study had Jurkat cell RNA spiked in. The CDR3 nucleotides read TGCGCCAGCAGCCAACGAGGCGGGAACATTGAAGCTTTCTTT. Translation gives CASSQRGGNIEAFF.